These T cell receptor beta chains were read from a single sample in a study of Graves' ophthalmopathy and Graves' hyperthyroidism. TCRdb passed the multiplex PCR reads through MiXCR, listing each CDR3 protein once. The table shows hundreds of thousands of distinct CDR3 sequences, with about 38% occurring only once. The sample comprised peripheral blood. Receptor source: an adult man with Graves' ophthalmopathy. Each CDR3 is given with its conserved first and last residue. D genes are given only for firm matches. The listing skips clone size in some rows; elsewhere it reads once, few, many or a size class.

J gene | clone size | D gene | V gene | CDR3 protein | CDR3 DNA
TRBJ1-1 | many | NA | TRBV10-3 | CAISVEGGQNTEAFF | TGTGCCATCAGTGTCGAGGGGGGGCAGAACACTGAAGCTTTCTTT
TRBJ1-6 | NA | TRBD1 | TRBV20-1 | CSARETDRGPYSPLHF | TGCAGTGCTAGAGAGACTGACAGGGGGCCCTACTCACCCCTCCACTTT
TRBJ1-5 | many | NA | TRBV19 | CASSMSSNQPQHF | TGTGCCAGTAGTATGAGCTCCAATCAGCCCCAGCATTTT
TRBJ1-2 | NA | NA | TRBV5-4 | CASSLGTRGYGYTF | TGTGCCAGCAGCTTGGGCACCCGCGGCTATGGCTACACCTTC
TRBJ2-6 | many | NA | TRBV19 | CASRKTGSSGANVLTF | TGTGCCAGTAGAAAGACAGGTTCCTCTGGGGCCAACGTCCTGACTTTC
TRBJ1-6 | NA | NA | TRBV9 | CASSADGSSSYNSPLHF | TGTGCCAGCAGCGCGGACGGCTCTAGCTCCTATAATTCACCCCTCCACTTT
TRBJ1-1 | NA | NA | TRBV7-9 | CATVLPGTDTEAFF | TGTGCCACCGTTCTTCCGGGGACCGACACTGAAGCTTTCTTT
TRBJ1-1 | NA | TRBD1 | TRBV7-2 | CASSSGQGARIDTEAFF | TGTGCCAGCAGCTCCGGACAGGGGGCCAGAATCGACACTGAAGCTTTCTTT
TRBJ1-3 | NA | NA | TRBV12-3/TRBV12-4 | CASRGGYGNTIYF | TGTGCCAGCAGGGGGGGATACGGAAACACCATATATTTT
TRBJ2-7 | NA | TRBD1 | TRBV29-1 | CSVEDRGIYEQYF | TGCAGCGTTGAGGACAGGGGAATCTACGAGCAGTACTTC
TRBJ1-6 | many | TRBD1 | TRBV7-6 | CASSFSALTGQNNSPLHF | TGTGCCAGCAGCTTCTCCGCCCTTACGGGACAGAATAATTCACCCCTCCACTTT
TRBJ1-5 | many | TRBD1 | TRBV19 | CASSTGQGRNQPQHF | TGTGCCAGTAGTACCGGACAGGGCCGTAATCAGCCCCAGCATTTT
TRBJ1-1 | few | NA | TRBV3-1 | CASSQDTGIEAFF | TGTGCCAGCAGCCAAGATACAGGGATTGAAGCTTTCTTT
TRBJ1-5 | many | NA | TRBV12-3/TRBV12-4 | CASSFRVDQPQHF | TGTGCCAGCAGTTTCCGGGTTGATCAGCCCCAGCATTTT
TRBJ2-7 | many | NA | TRBV25-1 | CASSETSYEQYF | TGCGCCAGCAGCGAGACGTCCTACGAGCAGTACTTC
TRBJ1-1 | NA | NA | TRBV6-5 | CASSETGSWGSEAFF | TGTGCCAGCAGTGAAACAGGCAGCTGGGGATCTGAAGCTTTCTTT
TRBJ2-7 | NA | NA | TRBV7-3 | CASSVTGSRLPRYEQYF | TGTGCCAGCAGCGTGACCGGCAGCCGCCTGCCTCGGTACGAGCAGTACTTC
TRBJ2-6 | NA | TRBD2 | TRBV10-3 | CAIGRVRPRSGANVLTF | TGTGCCATAGGGAGGGTCAGGCCCCGCTCTGGGGCCAACGTCCTGACTTTC
TRBJ1-5 | many | NA | TRBV2 | CASSEVTGYSNQPQHF | TGTGCCAGCAGTGAAGTCACGGGGTATAGCAATCAGCCCCAGCATTTT
TRBJ2-5 | many | TRBD2 | TRBV7-8 | CASSNRLAGQETQYF | TGTGCCAGCAGCAATCGACTAGCGGGACAAGAGACCCAGTACTTC
TRBJ2-1 | NA | NA | TRBV7-3 | CASTHTGEQFF | TGTGCCAGCACCCATACGGGTGAGCAGTTCTTC
TRBJ2-7 | few | TRBD2 | TRBV5-6 | CASSDGLAGYSYEQYF | TGTGCCAGCAGCGACGGACTAGCGGGGTACTCCTACGAGCAGTACTTC
TRBJ1-2 | many | TRBD1 | TRBV7-2 | CASSLDPRGQGGGYTF | TGTGCCAGCAGCCTCGATCCAAGGGGACAGGGGGGCGGCTACACCTTC
TRBJ1-5 | few | NA | TRBV20-1 | CSARDGGDNQPQHF | TGCAGTGCTCGAGATGGGGGGGATAATCAGCCCCAGCATTTT
TRBJ2-7 | few | NA | TRBV3-1 | CASSRDRRDYEQYF | TGTGCCAGCAGCCGAGACCGGAGGGATTACGAGCAGTACTTC
TRBJ1-1 | NA | NA | TRBV2 | CASTIGSRNTEALF | TGTGCCAGCACGATCGGCAGCCGGAACACTGAAGCTCTCTTT
TRBJ2-7 | many | TRBD1 | TRBV12-3/TRBV12-4 | CASSSSWTGSYEQYF | TGTGCCAGCAGTTCTTCCTGGACAGGGTCCTACGAGCAGTACTTC
TRBJ2-7 | many | TRBD1 | TRBV2 | CASRDRTGPAEQYF | TGTGCCAGCAGAGATAGGACAGGGCCCGCCGAGCAGTACTTC
TRBJ1-2 | many | TRBD1 | TRBV19 | CASIRGQDYGYTF | TGTGCCAGTATCCGGGGACAGGACTATGGCTACACCTTC
TRBJ1-2 | once | TRBD1 | TRBV7-9 | CASSPKRRQGNGYTF | TGTGCCAGCAGCCCGAAGAGGAGACAGGGGAATGGCTACACCTTC
TRBJ1-1 | NA | NA | TRBV10-3 | CAISLQGSSTEAFF | TGTGCCATCAGCCTACAGGGATCGTCCACTGAAGCTTTCTTT
TRBJ1-1 | many | NA | TRBV6-2/TRBV6-3 | CASSTPTVEAFF | TGTGCCAGCAGTACCCCGACAGTTGAAGCTTTCTTT
TRBJ2-7 | NA | NA | TRBV7-2 | CASSPPGGLEQYF | TGTGCCAGCAGCCCCCCCGGGGGGCTCGAGCAGTACTTC
TRBJ2-7 | many | NA | TRBV5-5 | CASSLPSGMYEQYF | TGTGCCAGCAGCTTGCCTAGTGGGATGTACGAGCAGTACTTC
TRBJ2-7 | NA | NA | TRBV25-1 | CASSPDRPPITF | TGTGCCAGCAGTCCGGACAGACCTCCGATTACCTTC
TRBJ1-6 | few | NA | TRBV5-5 | CASSEDRKNSPLHF | TGTGCCAGCAGCGAAGACAGGAAGAATTCACCCCTCCACTTT
TRBJ2-5 | NA | TRBD2 | TRBV29-1 | CSVEGGGTQYF | TGCAGCGTTGAGGGGGGGGGGACCCAGTACTTC
TRBJ1-1 | many | NA | TRBV7-9 | CASSTTQGNTEAFF | TGTGCCAGCAGCACCACCCAGGGAAACACTGAAGCTTTCTTT
TRBJ1-1 | many | NA | TRBV7-9 | CASSLGSGLSREAFF | TGTGCCAGCAGCTTAGGGTCAGGGCTATCCCGCGAAGCTTTCTTT
TRBJ1-5 | NA | TRBD1 | TRBV29-1 | CSVGKTGTNQPQHF | TGCAGCGTGGGGAAGACAGGGACCAATCAGCCCCAGCATTTT
TRBJ2-7 | many | NA | TRBV29-1 | CSVASPPSYEQYF | TGCAGCGTTGCCTCCCCGCCCTCCTACGAGCAGTACTTC
TRBJ2-5 | NA | NA | TRBV9 | CASSPNPGDRETQYF | TGTGCCAGCAGCCCAAACCCAGGCGACCGGGAGACCCAGTACTTC
TRBJ1-5 | few | NA | TRBV19 | CASSLGGRPGNQPQHF | TGTGCCAGCAGTTTAGGAGGCAGGCCAGGCAATCAGCCCCAGCATTTT
TRBJ2-7 | NA | NA | TRBV7-2 | CASSRRGTTYEQYF | TGTGCCAGCAGCCGCCGGGGCACTACCTACGAGCAGTACTTC
TRBJ2-2 | many | NA | TRBV24-1 | CATSDFRTGELFF | TGTGCCACCAGTGATTTTAGGACCGGGGAGCTGTTTTTT
TRBJ1-3 | NA | NA | TRBV7-9 | CASSSYGAGNTIYF | TGTGCCAGCAGCTCCTATGGTGCGGGAAACACCATATATTTT
TRBJ2-6 | NA | NA | TRBV7-6 | CASSLGGGGSGANVLTF | TGTGCCAGCAGCTTGGGAGGGGGCGGGTCTGGGGCCAACGTCCTGACTTTC
TRBJ1-3 | many | NA | TRBV20-1 | CSARARGPRGNTIYF | TGCAGTGCTAGGGCTCGCGGGCCCAGAGGGAACACCATATATTTT
TRBJ2-5 | NA | NA | TRBV5-1 | CASSLGPGLQETQYF | TGCGCCAGCAGCTTGGGTCCGGGGTTACAAGAGACCCAGTACTTC